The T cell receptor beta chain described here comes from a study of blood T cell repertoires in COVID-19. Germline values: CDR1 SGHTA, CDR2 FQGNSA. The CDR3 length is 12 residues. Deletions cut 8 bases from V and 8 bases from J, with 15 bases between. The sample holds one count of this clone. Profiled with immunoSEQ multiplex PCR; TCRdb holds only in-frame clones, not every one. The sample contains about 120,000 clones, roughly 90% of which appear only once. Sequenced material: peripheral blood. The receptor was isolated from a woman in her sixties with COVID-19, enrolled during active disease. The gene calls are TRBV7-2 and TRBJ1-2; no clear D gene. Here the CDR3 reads CASGVGGGGYTF. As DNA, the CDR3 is TGTGCCAGCGGAGTGGGAGGAGGAGGCTACACCTTC.